This T cell receptor (beta chain) was recorded in a study of cytomegalovirus exposure and HLA in healthy donors. Broader study findings: The classifier was said to identify cytomegalovirus status with high specificity and sensitivity. Investigators reported approximately 170 TCR beta chains as tied to cytomegalovirus. In a later analysis, first-cohort TCR clusters were found to tend to co-occur in the approximately 110 validation repertoires.

Comments on this clone: The antigen is unknown.

Germline CDR1 reads SQVTM; CDR2 reads ANQGSEA. CDR3 length equals 13 residues. V trimming: 6 bases; J trimming: 4 bases; junction bases outside the gene matches: 2. Generated by immunoSEQ multiplex PCR, the TCRdb table keeps only in-frame clones and is missing some. The table has around 98,000 clones, around 90% seen once; the top ten hold 3.9%. The J gene is TRBJ1-5, the V gene TRBV29-1, with 11 bases lining up with TRBD1. Source material: PBMCs. The TCR was taken from a woman in her twenties or thirties in good health and CMV-seronegative. The CDR3 region is CSVGTGGNQPQHF. The CDR3 DNA reads as TGCAGCGTAGGGACAGGGGGAAATCAGCCCCAGCATTTT.